This TCR beta chain was documented in a study of T-cell memory formation after mild COVID-19. TCRdb re-called the 5' RACE reads through MiXCR, storing one row per CDR3 protein. In the table there are around 470,000 distinct CDR3 sequences, 15% to 25% of which are singletons. Germline V gene data show CDR1 as MNHEY and CDR2 as SMNVEV (reference sequence). The CDR3 consists of 15 residues. Trimming stripped 2 bases from V and 1 base from J, with 9 bases between. V is TRBV27 and J is TRBJ2-1, with D unclear. Sequencing was performed on PBMCs or a T cell subset sorted from them (not recorded which). This TCR derives from an adult woman who had mild COVID-19 (a few samples of this study predate the infection). Cell type and time point are not known. The CDR3: CASSLRVLSYNEQFF. Here the CDR3 DNA reads TGTGCCAGCAGTTTAAGGGTTTTGTCCTACAATGAGCAGTTCTTC.